Listed below are T cell receptor beta chains from one sample, sequenced in a study of tumor-infiltrating lymphocytes in primary liver carcinoma. A single record per CDR3 protein comes from TCRdb applying MiXCR to the multiplex PCR reads. In the table there are fewer than 250,000 distinct CDR3 sequences, around four fifths of which are singletons. The sample comprised tumor tissue from primary liver carcinoma. The receptors were gathered from a man aged 35 to 55 with primary liver carcinoma and hepatitis B virus infection. The CDR3 runs from the conserved cysteine through the conserved F or W. The order of the fields is D gene, clone size, J gene, CDR3 length, V gene, CDR3 protein, CDR3 DNA. A D gene is named only where the DNA matches it firmly. Clone sizes are given selectively: once, few, many, or a class where the clone is expanded.

>.|.|TRBJ2-6|16|TRBV6-5
CASSYSWGSGDKVLTF
TGTGCCAGCAGTTACTCATGGGGCTCTGGGGACAAAGTCCTGACTTTC
>.|many|TRBJ1-1|13|TRBV5-1
CASSSDGSPGAFF
TGCGCCAGCAGCTCAGACGGTTCCCCTGGGGCTTTCTTT
>.|.|TRBJ1-1|11|TRBV7-9
CASSPQLEVFF
TGTGCCAGCAGCCCACAGCTTGAAGTTTTCTTT
>.|.|TRBJ1-5|15|TRBV12-3/TRBV12-4
CASGPASQANQPQHF
TGTGCCAGCGGCCCCGCATCGCAGGCTAACCAGCCCCAGCATTTT
>TRBD1|.|TRBJ1-1|16|TRBV4-1
CASSQGDRGRDTEVLF
TGCGCGAGCAGCCAAGGTGACAGGGGAAGGGACACTGAAGTTTTGTTT
>.|.|TRBJ1-1|13|TRBV6-5
CASSYMEGIEAFF
TGTGCCAGCAGTTACATGGAGGGCATTGAAGCTTTCTTT
>.|.|TRBJ1-2|14|TRBV12-3/TRBV12-4
CASSPPGTNYGYTF
TGTGCCAGCAGCCCCCCTGGGACTAACTATGGCTACACCTTC
>.|many|TRBJ1-2|12|TRBV19
CASSPGSYGYTF
TGTGCCAGCAGTCCAGGGTCCTATGGCTACACCTTC
>.|few|TRBJ1-2|13|TRBV20-1
CSASRTTGYGYTF
TGCAGTGCCAGTCGGACAACTGGGTATGGCTACACCTTC
>.|once|TRBJ2-1|13|TRBV6-1
CASSEERGIEKFF
TGTGCCAGCAGTGAGGAGAGGGGCATTGAGAAGTTCTTC
>TRBD2|once|TRBJ2-3|15|TRBV6-5
CGSKPGLAGTDTQYF
TGTGGCAGCAAGCCAGGACTAGCGGGAACAGATACGCAATATTTT
>.|.|TRBJ1-5|14|TRBV12-3/TRBV12-4
CAISSRESNQPQHF
TGTGCTATCAGCTCCCGGGAGAGCAATCAGCCCCAGCATTTT
>TRBD1|.|TRBJ2-6|16|TRBV11-2
CASSLTGRSGVKVLTF
TGTGCCAGCAGCTTGACAGGGAGAAGTGGGGTCAAAGTCCTGACTTTC
>TRBD1|.|TRBJ2-1|15|TRBV6-1
CASSGDRGFSNEQSF
TGTGCTAGCAGTGGGGACAGGGGGTTTAGCAATGAGCAGTCCTTC
>.|.|TRBJ2-1|14|TRBV11-3
CASSLGVSKNEHFF
TGTGCCAGTAGCTTAGGGGTCAGCAAGAATGAGCATTTCTTC
>TRBD2|.|TRBJ2-3|16|TRBV6-6
CATRLTGGPRTDTQYF
TGTGCTACCCGACTAACGGGAGGTCCCCGCACAGATACGCAGTATTTT
>.|.|TRBJ2-5|12|TRBV10-3
CAFNESGETHYF
TGTGCCTTCAATGAGTCCGGGGAGACCCACTACTTC
>TRBD2|.|TRBJ2-1|15|TRBV11-2
CVSSLGRESRDEKFF
TGTGTCAGCAGCTTAGGGCGGGAGAGCCGCGATGAGAAGTTCTTC
>.|.|TRBJ2-4|13|TRBV5-5
CISSRDLGDIQYF
TGTATCAGCAGCAGGGATCTAGGGGACATTCAGTACTTC
>TRBD2|.|TRBJ2-3|18|TRBV5-1
CASSFFSGRAKSTDMQYF
TGCGCCAGCAGCTTCTTCAGCGGGAGGGCCAAAAGCACAGATATGCAGTATTTT
>TRBD2|.|TRBJ2-1|16|TRBV6-2/TRBV6-3
CVSRPRTSGRTNEQFF
TGTGTCAGCAGACCCAGAACTAGCGGGAGGACCAATGAGCAGTTCTTC
>.|.|TRBJ2-7|12|TRBV29-1
CNVQKGTYEQYF
TGCAACGTTCAGAAAGGTACCTACGAGCAGTACTTC
>.|.|TRBJ2-1|15|TRBV29-1
CSVEIGGSGQGEQFF
TGCAGCGTTGAAATAGGAGGAAGTGGGCAGGGCGAGCAGTTCTTC
>.|.|TRBJ2-3|14|TRBV4-2
CASSLEVGGDTQYF
TGTGCCAGCAGCCTTGAGGTGGGAGGAGATACGCAGTATTTT
>TRBD1|.|TRBJ2-2|16|TRBV29-1
CSVPNPGGVNTGELFF
TGCAGCGTTCCGAATCCAGGGGGCGTGAACACCGGGGAGCTGTTTTTT
>TRBD2|.|TRBJ2-2|17|TRBV19
CASSEAGGRINAGELFF
TGTGCCAGTAGTGAAGCGGGAGGAAGGATAAACGCCGGGGAGCTGTTTTTT
>.|.|TRBJ2-3|15|TRBV29-1
CSVAWRSESGRAQYF
TGCAGCGTTGCATGGAGAAGCGAGAGCGGTAGAGCGCAGTATTTT
>TRBD1|.|TRBJ2-2|17|TRBV4-1
CASSPKTGVQNTGELFF
TGCGCCAGCAGTCCCAAAACAGGGGTCCAAAACACCGGGGAGCTGTTTTTT
>.|.|TRBJ1-1|15|TRBV19
CANCLMAPCDSEAFF
TGTGCCAACTGCCTTATGGCACCCTGCGACTCTGAAGCTTTCTTT
>TRBD2|.|TRBJ2-7|14|TRBV6-1
CASSSGNSAHEQYF
TGTGCCAGCAGCAGCGGGAATAGCGCCCACGAGCAGTACTTC
>.|once|TRBJ2-1|14|TRBV20-1
CSAPVGRSLSEQFF
TGCAGTGCCCCCGTGGGGCGGAGCCTTTCGGAGCAGTTCTTC
>TRBD1|few|TRBJ1-2|13|TRBV19
CASSEQGNYGYTF
TGTGCCAGTAGTGAACAGGGGAACTATGGCTACACCTTC
>TRBD1|.|TRBJ1-2|14|TRBV29-1
CSIGQGGMGYGYTF
TGCAGCATTGGGCAGGGGGGCATGGGCTATGGCTACACCTTC
>TRBD2|few|TRBJ2-7|11|TRBV30
CAWSDGTSLYF
TGTGCCTGGAGTGACGGGACTAGCTTGTACTTC
>TRBD2|.|TRBJ2-2|15|TRBV29-1
CSASVAGGWARELFF
TGCAGCGCGTCGGTAGCGGGAGGGTGGGCCCGGGAGCTGTTTTTT
>.|.|TRBJ2-5|14|TRBV10-3
CAISAIGLGETHYF
TGTGCCATCAGTGCGATAGGGTTGGGAGAGACCCACTACTTC
>.|once|TRBJ2-3|13|TRBV4-2
CASCQDQDSREYF
TGTGCCAGCTGTCAAGATCAGGACTCGAGGGAGTATTTT
>.|.|TRBJ2-3|16|TRBV10-1
CASRERGRGSTDTQYF
TGCGCCAGCAGAGAGCGAGGACGGGGCTCTACAGATACGCAGTATTTT
>TRBD1|.|TRBJ1-1|14|TRBV6-5
CASCYRGTDTEAFF
TGTGCCAGCTGTTACAGGGGGACAGACACTGAAGCTTTCTTT